This TCR beta chain derives from a study of OX40 agonist ivuxolimab in advanced cancers. As for the study in general: With a range of roughly 20 to 85, age averaged about 59 years, and 75% to 90% were male.

Assay used: immunoSEQ multiplex PCR; TCRdb lists only in-frame clones, some missing. Of some 98,000 clones listed, around nine tenths are singletons. Study results and caveats: Antigen specificity of clonally expanded peripheral T cells was not established.

This CDR3 is built from 14 residues. Per the germline V gene, CDR1 is SEHNR and CDR2 is FQNEAQ (reference sequence). V was pared by 1 base and J by 9 bases, with 13 bases between. For this clone: Antigen specificity is unknown.

This TCR was sampled from an adult with an advanced solid tumor such as melanoma, head and neck, liver or kidney cancer. The chain recombines TRBV7-9 with TRBJ1-5; D is uncertain. The material was CD4+ or CD8+ T cells sorted from blood, obtained in a trial of the OX40 agonist ivuxolimab. This chain's CDR3 is CASSLDGLAAPQHF. As DNA, the CDR3 is TGTGCCAGCAGCTTAGACGGATTGGCTGCGCCCCAGCATTTT.